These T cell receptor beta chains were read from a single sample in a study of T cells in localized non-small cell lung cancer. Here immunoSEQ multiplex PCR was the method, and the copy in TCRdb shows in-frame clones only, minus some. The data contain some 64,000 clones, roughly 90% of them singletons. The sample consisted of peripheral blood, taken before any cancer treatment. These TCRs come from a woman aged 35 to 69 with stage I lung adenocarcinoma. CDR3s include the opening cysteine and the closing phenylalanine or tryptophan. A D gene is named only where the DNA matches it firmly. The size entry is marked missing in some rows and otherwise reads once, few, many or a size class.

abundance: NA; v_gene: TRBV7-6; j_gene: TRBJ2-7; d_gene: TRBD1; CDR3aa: CASSSEQGAASSYEQYF; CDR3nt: TGTGCCAGCAGCTCAGAGCAGGGGGCAGCTAGCTCCTACGAGCAGTACTTC
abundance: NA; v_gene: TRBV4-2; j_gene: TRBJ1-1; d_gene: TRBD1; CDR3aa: CASSQKLLGGMNTEAFF; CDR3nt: TGTGCCAGCAGCCAGAAGTTGTTAGGGGGCATGAACACTGAAGCTTTCTTT
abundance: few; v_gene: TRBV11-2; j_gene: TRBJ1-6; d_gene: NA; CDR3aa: CASSLDWESLNSPLHF; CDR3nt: TGTGCCAGCAGCTTAGATTGGGAAAGCCTTAATTCACCCCTCCACTTT
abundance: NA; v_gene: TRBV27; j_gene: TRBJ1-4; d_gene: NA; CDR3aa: CASSSTGLVEKLFF; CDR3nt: TGTGCCAGCAGTTCCACGGGGTTGGTAGAAAAACTGTTTTTT
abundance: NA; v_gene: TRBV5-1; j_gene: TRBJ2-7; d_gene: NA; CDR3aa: CASSLTGVTYEQYF; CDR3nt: TGCGCCAGCAGCTTGACCGGGGTGACCTACGAGCAGTACTTC
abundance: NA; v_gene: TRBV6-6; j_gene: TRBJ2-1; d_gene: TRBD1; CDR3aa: CASRLSRTGAYNEQFF; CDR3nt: TGTGCCAGCAGACTCAGCCGGACAGGGGCCTACAATGAGCAGTTCTTC
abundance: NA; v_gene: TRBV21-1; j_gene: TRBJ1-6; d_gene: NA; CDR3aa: CASSMGQGRNSPLHF; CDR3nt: TGTGCCAGCAGCATGGGACAGGGACGCAATTCACCCCTCCACTTT
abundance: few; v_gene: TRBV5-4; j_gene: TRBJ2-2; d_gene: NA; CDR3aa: CASSLRDTTGELFF; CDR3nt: TGTGCCAGCAGCTTGAGGGACACTACCGGGGAGCTGTTTTTT
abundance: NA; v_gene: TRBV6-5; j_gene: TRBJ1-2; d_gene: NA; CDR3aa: CASSLLSEDGYTF; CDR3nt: TGTGCCAGCAGTTTACTAAGCGAAGATGGCTACACCTTC
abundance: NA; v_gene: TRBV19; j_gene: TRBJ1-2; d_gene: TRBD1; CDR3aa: CASSIDGGTDYGYTF; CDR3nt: TGTGCCAGTAGTATAGATGGTGGGACAGACTATGGCTACACCTTC
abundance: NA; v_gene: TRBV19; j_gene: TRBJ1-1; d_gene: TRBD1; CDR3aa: CASTQTGPEAFF; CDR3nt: TGTGCCAGTACCCAGACAGGGCCTGAAGCTTTCTTT
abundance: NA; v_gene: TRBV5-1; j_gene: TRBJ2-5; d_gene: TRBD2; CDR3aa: CASSASGEETQYF; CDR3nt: TGCGCCAGCAGCGCCAGCGGGGAAGAGACCCAGTACTTC
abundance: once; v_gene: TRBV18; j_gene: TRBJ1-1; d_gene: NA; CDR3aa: CASSPQLPDGLNTEAFF; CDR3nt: TGTGCCAGCTCACCACAACTTCCAGACGGCTTGAACACTGAAGCTTTCTTT
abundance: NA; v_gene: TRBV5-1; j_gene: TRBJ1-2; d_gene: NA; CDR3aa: CASSPSLDGYTF; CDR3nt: TGCGCCAGCAGCCCCTCTCTGGATGGCTACACCTTC
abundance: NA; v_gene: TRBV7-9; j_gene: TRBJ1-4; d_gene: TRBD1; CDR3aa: CASNRGQGASNEKLFF; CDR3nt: TGTGCCAGCAACAGGGGACAGGGGGCCTCTAATGAAAAACTGTTTTTT
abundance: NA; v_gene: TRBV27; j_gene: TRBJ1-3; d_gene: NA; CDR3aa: CASRANRDPGNTIYF; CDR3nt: TGTGCCAGCAGAGCTAACAGGGATCCTGGAAACACCATATATTTT
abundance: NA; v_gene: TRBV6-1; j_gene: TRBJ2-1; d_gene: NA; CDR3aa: CASSERDNEQFF; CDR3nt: TGTGCCAGCAGTGAACGGGACAATGAGCAGTTCTTC
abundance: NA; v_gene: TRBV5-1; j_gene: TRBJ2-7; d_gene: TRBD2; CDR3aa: CASSWTSGSSYEQYF; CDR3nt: TGCGCCAGCAGCTGGACTAGCGGATCCTCCTACGAGCAGTACTTC
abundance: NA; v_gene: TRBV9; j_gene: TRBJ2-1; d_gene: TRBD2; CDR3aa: CASSVSALGAGESSYNEQFF; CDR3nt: TGTGCCAGCAGCGTATCAGCCCTGGGCGCGGGGGAAAGCTCCTACAATGAGCAGTTCTTC
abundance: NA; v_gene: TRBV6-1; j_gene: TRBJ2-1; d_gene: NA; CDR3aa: CASSERDNEQFF; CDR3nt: TGTGCCAGCAGTGAAAGGGACAATGAGCAGTTCTTC
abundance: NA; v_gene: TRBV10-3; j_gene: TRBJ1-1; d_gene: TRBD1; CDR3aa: CATRRLGQGANTEAFF; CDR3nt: TGTGCCACCCGTAGGCTCGGACAGGGGGCGAACACTGAAGCTTTCTTT
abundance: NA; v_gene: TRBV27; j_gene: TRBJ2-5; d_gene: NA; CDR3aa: CASSLTTPPGETQYF; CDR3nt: TGTGCCAGCAGTTTAACGACACCTCCGGGGGAGACCCAGTACTTC
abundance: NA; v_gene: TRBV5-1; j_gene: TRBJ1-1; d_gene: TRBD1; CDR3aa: CASSTGTAMNTEAFF; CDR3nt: TGCGCCAGCAGCACCGGGACAGCCATGAACACTGAAGCTTTCTTT
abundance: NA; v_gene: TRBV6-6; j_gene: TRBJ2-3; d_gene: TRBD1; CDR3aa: CASRPTGGPTDTQYF; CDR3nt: TGTGCCAGCAGACCCACAGGGGGACCCACAGATACGCAGTATTTT
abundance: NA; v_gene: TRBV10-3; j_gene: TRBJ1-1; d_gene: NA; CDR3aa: CAGQGGMNTEAFF; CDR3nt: TGTGCCGGCCAAGGGGGAATGAACACTGAAGCTTTCTTT
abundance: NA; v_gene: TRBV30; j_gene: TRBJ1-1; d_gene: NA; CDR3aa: CGSGDTEAFF; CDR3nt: TGTGGCTCCGGGGACACTGAAGCTTTCTTT
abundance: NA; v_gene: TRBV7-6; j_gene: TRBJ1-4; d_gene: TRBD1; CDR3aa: CASSLGQGGEKLFF; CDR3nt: TGTGCCAGCAGCCTAGGACAGGGAGGTGAAAAACTGTTTTTT
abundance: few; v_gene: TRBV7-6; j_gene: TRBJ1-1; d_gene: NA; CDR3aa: CASSLEGANTEAFF; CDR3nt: TGTGCCAGCAGCTTAGAAGGGGCGAACACTGAAGCTTTCTTT
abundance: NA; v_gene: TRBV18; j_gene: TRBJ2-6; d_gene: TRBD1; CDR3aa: CASSPSGRGLAGANVLTF; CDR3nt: TGTGCCAGCTCACCGAGTGGAAGGGGGCTGGCTGGGGCCAACGTCCTGACTTTC
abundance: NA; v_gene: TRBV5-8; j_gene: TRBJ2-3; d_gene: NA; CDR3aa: CASSLWLGPDTQYF; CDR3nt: TGTGCCAGCAGCTTGTGGTTGGGGCCAGATACGCAGTATTTT
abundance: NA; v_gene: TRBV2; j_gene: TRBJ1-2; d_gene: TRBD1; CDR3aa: CASRGDSLNYGYTF; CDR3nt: TGTGCCAGCAGGGGGGACAGTCTAAACTATGGCTACACCTTC
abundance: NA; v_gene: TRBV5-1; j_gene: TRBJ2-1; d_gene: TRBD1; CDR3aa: CASSFTSGSTGIGSYNEQFF; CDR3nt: TGCGCCAGCAGCTTCACCTCTGGGTCGACAGGGATAGGCTCCTACAATGAGCAGTTCTTC
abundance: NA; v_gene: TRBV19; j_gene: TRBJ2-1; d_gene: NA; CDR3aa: CASSIRVSGNEQFF; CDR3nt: TGTGCCAGTAGTATTAGGGTATCGGGCAATGAGCAGTTCTTC
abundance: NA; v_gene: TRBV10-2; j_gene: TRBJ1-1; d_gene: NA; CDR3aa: CASTIGGESTEAFF; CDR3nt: TGCGCCAGCACCATAGGGGGGGAAAGTACTGAAGCTTTCTTT
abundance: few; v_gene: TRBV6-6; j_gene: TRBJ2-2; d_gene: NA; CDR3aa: CASSRMDTGTGELFF; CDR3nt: TGTGCCAGCAGTCGTATGGATACAGGGACCGGGGAGCTGTTTTTT
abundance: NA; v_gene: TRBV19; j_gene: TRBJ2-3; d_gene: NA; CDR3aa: CASSFGQFTDTQYF; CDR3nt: TGTGCCAGTAGTTTTGGACAGTTCACAGATACGCAGTATTTT
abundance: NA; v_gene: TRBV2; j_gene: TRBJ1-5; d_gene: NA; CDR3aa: CASSEQGLQPQHF; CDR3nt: TGTGCCAGCAGTGAACAGGGATTACAGCCCCAGCATTTT
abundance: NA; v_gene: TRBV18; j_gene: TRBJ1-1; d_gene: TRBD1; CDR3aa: CASSPRTGGIAFF; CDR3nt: TGTGCCAGCTCACCACGAACAGGGGGGATAGCTTTCTTT
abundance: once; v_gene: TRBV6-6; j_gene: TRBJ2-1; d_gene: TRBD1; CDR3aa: CASSYNRGRNEQFF; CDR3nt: TGTGCCAGCAGTTACAACAGGGGGAGAAATGAGCAGTTCTTC
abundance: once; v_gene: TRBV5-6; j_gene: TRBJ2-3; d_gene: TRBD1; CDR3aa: CASSLAGTGGTDTQYF; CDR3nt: TGTGCCAGCAGCTTGGCCGGGACAGGGGGCACAGATACGCAGTATTTT
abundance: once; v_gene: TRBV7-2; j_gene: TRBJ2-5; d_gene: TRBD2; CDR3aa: CASSFGLAGIPETQYF; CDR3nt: TGTGCCAGCAGCTTTGGACTAGCGGGAATCCCGGAGACCCAGTACTTC
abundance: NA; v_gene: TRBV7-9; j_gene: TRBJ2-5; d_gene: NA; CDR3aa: CASSPSSTPGTQYF; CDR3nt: TGTGCCAGCAGCCCCTCGTCGACCCCTGGGACCCAGTACTTC
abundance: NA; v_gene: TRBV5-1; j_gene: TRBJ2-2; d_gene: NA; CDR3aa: CASSLGQGLTNTGELFF; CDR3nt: TGCGCCAGCAGCTTGGGGCAGGGGCTTACTAACACCGGGGAGCTGTTTTTT
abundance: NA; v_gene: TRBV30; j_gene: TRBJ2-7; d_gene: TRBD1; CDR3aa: CAWSGDRTYEQYF; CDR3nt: TGTGCCTGGAGTGGGGACAGGACCTACGAGCAGTACTTC
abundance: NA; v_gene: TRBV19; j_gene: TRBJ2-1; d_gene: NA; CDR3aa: CASRPGWGVNEQFF; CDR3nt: TGTGCCAGTAGACCTGGTTGGGGGGTCAATGAGCAGTTCTTC
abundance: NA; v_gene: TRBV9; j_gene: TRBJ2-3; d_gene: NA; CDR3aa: CASSAHWDTQYF; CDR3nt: TGTGCCAGCAGCGCCCATTGGGATACGCAGTATTTT
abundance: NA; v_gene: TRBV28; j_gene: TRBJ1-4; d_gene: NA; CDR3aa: CASSPPAWGEKLFF; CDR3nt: TGTGCCAGCAGCCCGCCCGCTTGGGGTGAAAAACTGTTTTTT
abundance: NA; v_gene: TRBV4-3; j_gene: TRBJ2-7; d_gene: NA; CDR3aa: CASSQEDQGGYEQYF; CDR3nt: TGCGCCAGCAGCCAAGAAGATCAAGGGGGCTACGAGCAGTACTTC
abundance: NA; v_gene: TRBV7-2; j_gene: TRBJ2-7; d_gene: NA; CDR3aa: CASSSIYEQYF; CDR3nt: TGTGCCAGCAGCTCTATCTACGAGCAGTACTTC
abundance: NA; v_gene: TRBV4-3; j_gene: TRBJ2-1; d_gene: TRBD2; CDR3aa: CASSLPREGKRNEQFF; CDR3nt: TGCGCCAGCAGCCTCCCCCGGGAGGGAAAGAGAAATGAGCAGTTCTTC
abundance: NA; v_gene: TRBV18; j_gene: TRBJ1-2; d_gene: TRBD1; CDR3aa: CASSRDREIVYGYTF; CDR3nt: TGTGCCAGCTCGAGAGACAGGGAGATCGTCTATGGCTACACCTTC
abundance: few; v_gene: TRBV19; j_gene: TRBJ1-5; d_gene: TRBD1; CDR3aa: CASTFLGTGVQPQHF; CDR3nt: TGTGCCAGTACCTTCCTCGGGACAGGGGTTCAGCCCCAGCATTTT
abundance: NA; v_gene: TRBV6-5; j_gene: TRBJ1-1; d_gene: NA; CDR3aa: CASSYSGENTEAFF; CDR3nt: TGTGCCAGCAGTTACTCGGGGGAGAACACTGAAGCTTTCTTT
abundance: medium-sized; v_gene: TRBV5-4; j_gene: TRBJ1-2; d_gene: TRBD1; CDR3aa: CASSEDRDHLGYTF; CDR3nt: TGTGCCAGCAGCGAGGACAGGGATCACCTGGGCTACACCTTC
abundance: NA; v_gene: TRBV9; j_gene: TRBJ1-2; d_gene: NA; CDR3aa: CASSVGEEAFGYTF; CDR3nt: TGTGCCAGCAGCGTAGGGGAGGAGGCGTTCGGCTACACCTTC
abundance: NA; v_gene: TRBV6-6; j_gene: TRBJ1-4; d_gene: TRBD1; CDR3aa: CASRSGTGGLCELFF; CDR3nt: TGTGCCAGCAGATCCGGGACAGGGGGGTTATGCGAGCTGTTTTTT
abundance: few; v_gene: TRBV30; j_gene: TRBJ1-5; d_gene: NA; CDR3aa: CAWSLSGDQPQHF; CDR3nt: TGTGCCTGGAGTTTGTCAGGGGACCAGCCCCAGCATTTT
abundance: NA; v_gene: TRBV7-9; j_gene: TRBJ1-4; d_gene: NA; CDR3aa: CASSNTEKLFF; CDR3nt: TGTGCCAGCAGCAATACAGAGAAACTGTTTTTT
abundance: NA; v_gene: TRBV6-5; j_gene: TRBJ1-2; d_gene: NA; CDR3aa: CASRASGSYTF; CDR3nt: TGTGCCAGCAGGGCCTCGGGTAGCTACACCTTC